This T cell receptor (beta chain) originates from a study of blood T cells in healthy people across ages. Those donating, healthy Caucasian individuals from Russia, were aged roughly 6 to 95. As regards this clonotype: Its antigen remains unknown.

Regarding the study as a whole: Naive T cell percentage and TCR beta diversity correlated strongly.

The germline CDR1 and CDR2 sequences are LGHDT and YNNKEL (reference sequence). The CDR3 covers 12 residues. Primed by a sample-barcoded 5' primer and a J-beta primer mix, a second PCR proceeded for 7 to 11 cycles. TCRdb independently ran MiXCR on the 5' RACE reads; one entry per CDR3 protein. The table records 650,000 to 800,000 distinct CDR3 sequences, approximately 48% of them present only once. This chain uses TRBV3-1 with TRBJ2-5, with D unclear. The J call could be wrong; TRBJ2-7 is a better fit for the DNA end. The TCR was taken from a man in his 60s in good health. The specimen sequenced was blood. In DNA form, the CDR3 reads TGTGCCAGCAGCCAAAATTTTGGCGAGCAGTACTTC. Translation gives CASSQNFGEQYF.